The present TCR beta chain was sequenced within a study of identical twins' blood T cells. Whole-study results and caveats: Out-of-frame TCRbeta clonotypes reportedly had markedly more similar V usage in twins than unrelated donors.

The three twin pairs were reared together, likely meeting the same infections. Using its own MiXCR run on the 5' RACE reads, TCRdb lists one record per CDR3 protein. The sample lists 300,000 to 400,000 distinct CDR3 sequences; more than 25% were seen once. This clonotype was counted only a few times. Antigen specificity is unknown. The CDR3 consists of 13 residues. V lost 5 bases and J 4 bases, leaving 12 bases between the germline ends. The germline gives CDR1 SGHVS, CDR2 FQNEAQ. The genes are TRBV7-8 and TRBJ2-7; no reliable D call. The sequence was obtained from a woman between 18 and 55 years old in good health. The sample taken for sequencing was PBMCs. DNA of the CDR3: TGTGCCAGCAGCCCGAGATTGGAGTACGAGCAGTACTTC. This encodes CASSPRLEYEQYF.